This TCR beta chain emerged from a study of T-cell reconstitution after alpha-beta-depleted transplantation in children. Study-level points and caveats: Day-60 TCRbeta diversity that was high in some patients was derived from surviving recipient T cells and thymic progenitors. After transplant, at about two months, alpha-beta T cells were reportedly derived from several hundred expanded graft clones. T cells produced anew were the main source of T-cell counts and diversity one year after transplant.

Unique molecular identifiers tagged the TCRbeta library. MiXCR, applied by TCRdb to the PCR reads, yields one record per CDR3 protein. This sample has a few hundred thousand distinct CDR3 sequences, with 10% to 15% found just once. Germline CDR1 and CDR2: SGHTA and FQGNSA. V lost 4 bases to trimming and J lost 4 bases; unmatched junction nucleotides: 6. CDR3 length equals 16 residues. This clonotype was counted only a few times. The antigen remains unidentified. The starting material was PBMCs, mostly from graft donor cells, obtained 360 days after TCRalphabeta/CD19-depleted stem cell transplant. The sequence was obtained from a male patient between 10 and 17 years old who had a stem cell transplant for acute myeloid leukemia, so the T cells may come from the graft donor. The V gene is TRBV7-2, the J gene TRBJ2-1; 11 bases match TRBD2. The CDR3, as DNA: TGTGCCAGCAGCTCACAGGGACTAGCGGCGTACAATGAGCAGTTCTTC. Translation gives CASSSQGLAAYNEQFF.